The entry below gives a single T cell receptor (beta chain) sequence along with its context. This sample was included in a study of blood T cells in healthy people across ages. Germline assignment: CDR1 MDHEN and CDR2 SYDVKM. J gave up 6 bases and V 5 bases, and 7 bases lay outside the gene matches. CDR3 length equals 13 residues. Primed by a sample-barcoded 5' primer and a J-beta primer mix, a second PCR proceeded for 7 to 11 cycles. TCRdb reanalysed the 5' RACE reads using MiXCR and keeps one entry per CDR3 protein. The sample records roughly 720,000 distinct CDR3 sequences, approximately 55% being singletons.

The chain joins TRBV28 to TRBJ2-7; 7 bases match TRBD2. The sample comprised blood. The TCR sequence derives from a man older than 75 in good health. CDR3 DNA sequence: TGTGCCAGCAGTGGACTAGATCGCTCCGAGCAGTACTTC. Translation gives CASSGLDRSEQYF.